This T cell receptor (beta chain) was found in a study of cytomegalovirus exposure and HLA in healthy donors. With respect to this clone: Its target is not known.

V lost 5 bases, J lost 1 base, and 11 bases lay in between. CDR1 is GTSNPN and CDR2 is SVGIG in the germline V gene (reference sequence). CDR3 length equals 13 residues. Both 60 Vbeta primers and 13 Jbeta primers went into the PCR. Only in-frame clones appear in the TCRdb table, and some are missing; sequencing was by immunoSEQ multiplex PCR. The listing records some 120,000 clones. Study conclusions and caveats: The study dropped some indistinguishable V segments, TRBV6-2 and TRBV6-3 among them. Among donors in an Asian-associated ancestry cluster, a later analysis reportedly found fewer N-insertions than the approximately 700-donor mean. Roughly uniform sequencing depth across donors was assumed, possibly incorrectly.

The TCR was taken from a young man in good health and CMV-seronegative. Sequencing was performed on PBMCs. The rearrangement joins TRBV30 to TRBJ2-5; perhaps TRBD1 as D (6 bases). CDR3 bases: TGTGCCTGGGAGGACAGTTTCCAAGAGACCCAGTACTTC. Protein sequence: CAWEDSFQETQYF.